This T cell receptor (beta chain) was recorded in a study of cytomegalovirus exposure and HLA in healthy donors. At the level of the study: Findings of an earlier analysis included 110 million or so unique TCR beta sequences from some 200 million T cells. Study-level findings and limits: Reports credit the classifier with highly specific, highly sensitive diagnosis of cytomegalovirus status. Accurate prediction of HLA-A and HLA-B alleles (for most subjects) was reportedly achieved from TCR beta sequences. In a later analysis, HLA-associated beta chains showed higher expansion and lower generation probabilities than comparable chains.

Amplification used 60 Vbeta primers and 13 Jbeta primers. Method: immunoSEQ multiplex PCR; TCRdb's copy keeps in-frame clones and lacks some. The sample lists 100,000 to 120,000 clones, nearly 80% occurring once. V lost 1 base to trimming and J lost 1 base, with 16 bases between them. The germline gives CDR1 SEHNR, CDR2 FQNEAQ (reference sequence). This CDR3 has 18 amino acids. About this clone itself: Antigen: not known.

This TCR came from a woman between 25 and 40 years old in good health and CMV-seronegative. This chain uses TRBV7-9 with TRBJ2-2, with D possibly TRBD2 on 5 matching bases. The sequencing sample was made of PBMCs. CDR3 bases: TGTGCCAGCAGCTTAGTCGGGGTCGTCCTCAGGAACACCGGGGAGCTGTTTTTT. Translated: CASSLVGVVLRNTGELFF.